Included here is one T cell receptor (beta chain) sequence, with context. There are many counts of this clonotype. Its antigen is currently not known. Per-base qualities were not stored, and no clone one base away is much larger. V is cut back by 5 bases and J by 6 bases, with 8 bases in the junction unmatched. The CDR3 covers 15 residues, taking in both the cysteine and the phenylalanine. Only the CDR3 portion is preserved as DNA: 45 bases, with reading frame beginning at the first base. For CDR1 and CDR2, the germline V gene (reference sequence) lists SEHNR and FQNEAQ. The sample comes from a study of T cell repertoires in cytomegalovirus infection (dated by TCRdb to about 2019). In terms of the full investigation: The HLA type of each donor mattered for the analysis, because public TCR beta signatures pointed to carriage of CMV infection along with the matching HLA type.

What the study reported, not specific to this receptor: Cumulative frequency of public TCR beta family members discriminated carriers of CMV infection plus the relevant HLA type in this cohort and an independent approximately 340-donor cohort. The ex vivo response was dominated by HLA-C-restricted CMV-specific TCR beta clonotypes, and the single most frequent clonotype in two of eight donors was supplied by these HLA-C-restricted clonotypes.

Sequencer: Illumina HiSeq 1500. TCRdb's own reprocessing of the public reads used fastp at Q25 and MiXCR and kept productive beta chains. Rows merge per CDR3 protein into single entries with the most common DNA and genes. The sample table lists roughly 630,000 distinct CDR3 sequences, 20% to 25% of them with a count of one. Under 8.5% of the sample lies in the top ten. Material: CD8+ T cells from PBMCs. This sequence originates from a human donor in good health (CMV status not recorded). Some clones in this sample may be carry-over from other donors' samples. The chain joins TRBV7-9 to TRBJ2-1, with 9 bases matching TRBD1. The CDR3 protein is CASSPTGQGINEQFF. The DNA sequence is as follows: TGTGCCAGCAGCCCGACGGGACAGGGCATCAATGAGCAGTTCTTC.